This T cell receptor (beta chain) was recorded in a study of blood T cell repertoires in COVID-19 (dated by TCRdb to the early 2020s). About the study as a whole: Samples covering the acute and convalescent phases of COVID-19 were provided by collaborators in the United States, Italy and Spain. Where available, HLA class I and class II types were taken from metadata supplied by the sample provider and were not determined by assay-based typing. The samples were drawn from the first 160 participants of the ongoing ImmuneRACE study and from 1,254 subjects provided by 6 global collaborators. The repertoires were released in a freely available public database intended as a resource for research on the immune response to SARS-CoV-2. The prospective study material was composed of cDNA or gDNA derived from T cells, B-cell-depleted T cells, or PBMCs. Nearly every sample came with metadata listing a de-identified subject ID, COVID-19 status, age in years and sex. Subjects who had been exposed to COVID-19, were actively infected with it, or had recovered from it provided the deeply sampled blood TCRbeta repertoires that made up the dataset. The paper as a whole reports these results and caveats: The amount of clinical and demographic metadata varied by source and participant and was provided uncurated.

TCRbeta CDR3 regions were amplified from genomic DNA using the immunoSEQ Assay, a bias-controlled multiplex PCR. In the source study's methods: Nucleated cell counts per sample were estimated from amplification of reference gene primers within the assay. Sequence reads were collapsed and filtered to measure the absolute abundance of every unique TCRbeta CDR3 rearrangement. For each sample, productive Simpson clonality was calculated by taking the square root of Simpson's diversity index across productive rearrangements. Held by TCRdb, this immuneACCESS table contains in-frame sequences only and omits some clones. Under half of the omission traces to an unresolved V gene where checked; the cause of the rest is unknown. The V and J calls and clone size were taken over from that table, and D and trimming were inferred from the DNA. The sample yields 150,000 to 250,000 clones; 90% to 95% were counted once. The ten largest clones represent about 0.76% of the sample.

The CDR3 starts with the cysteine, ends with the phenylalanine, and has 13 residues. The CDR3 DNA has 39 bases and is translated from base 1. The germline V gene provides CDR1 SGHNT and CDR2 YENEEA. The junction shows trimming of 5 bases on V and 3 bases on J, and the gene matches do not reach 4 bases of it. Remarks on this clone: Its antigen is currently not known. It has no much larger one-base neighbor in the sample; base qualities were not kept.

In Seattle, one collaborating source enrolled patients while the infection was active and tracked those patients longitudinally over the course of disease. Whole blood was collected in K2EDTA tubes by collaborating institutions according to the institutions' own protocols. For TCRbeta analysis, collaborators shipped samples in one of three forms: frozen whole blood, isolated PBMCs, or DNA extracted from either of those sample types. Sequenced: peripheral blood. The chain employs TRBV11-3 and TRBJ2-7, and 7 junction bases match TRBD1. The receptor's source is a man aged 25-45 years with COVID-19, enrolled during active disease. The CDR3 reads CASSARDSYEQYF. The DNA is TGTGCCAGCAGCGCCCGGGACAGCTACGAGCAGTACTTC.